Below are 2 T cell receptor beta chains sequenced from a single sample in a study of CXCR3-negative and CXCR3-positive naive CD8 T cells. Their recognized antigens are unknown. Study results and limitations: Naive cells positive for CXCR3 carried more hydrophobic TRB CDR3s than CXCR3-negative ones.

All TRB cDNA libraries came from 5' RACE performed with UMI labels. TCRdb re-called the 5' RACE reads; every CDR3 protein appears as one record, without DNA. The sample table sets out approximately 130,000 distinct CDR3 sequences. Material for sequencing was naive CXCR3+ CD8+ T cells from blood. Specified subset: CD45RO-CCR7+CD27+CD95- naive CD8+ T cells expressing CXCR3 (TNR3+). The source of these receptors is a human donor in good health. Some clones in this sample may be carry-over from other donors' samples.

The chain couples TRBV29-1 to TRBJ2-1; absent DNA, TCRdb's TRBD2 call cannot be checked. Germline loops: CDR1 SQVTM, CDR2 ANQGSEA. The length of the CDR3 is 17 residues. The CDR3: CSVEPRGQRALYNEQFF.

The chain links TRBV27 to TRBJ2-2; checking the TCRdb D call of TRBD1 is not possible without DNA. The germline V gene has CDR1 MNHEY and CDR2 SMNVEV (reference sequence). This CDR3 is 15 amino acids long. CDR3 sequence reads: CASSLVTGLAGELFF.